The clone carrying this T cell receptor beta chain showed up just a few times. Its target is not known. This sample stems from a study of cytomegalovirus exposure and HLA in healthy donors. Study findings and constraints: In a later analysis, HLA-associated TCR beta chains were more clonally expanded than equally common others. Immune exposure data for these donors was limited to CMV serostatus. It was approximately 160 TCR beta chains that were listed as cytomegalovirus-associated.

60 Vbeta and 13 Jbeta primers were used in PCR. Here immunoSEQ multiplex PCR was the method, and the copy in TCRdb shows in-frame clones only, minus some. In the table there are under 130,000 clones, approximately 72% of which are singletons. Donors were nominally healthy when sampled, though unrecorded immune exposures were likely. The sample was PBMCs. This TCR was sampled from a man aged 30 to 39 in good health and CMV-seronegative.

In nucleotides, the CDR3 is TGTGCCTGGAGTCTACCTAGCGGGGGGGCGGAGACCCAGTACTTC. Translated, it gives CAWSLPSGGAETQYF. The V gene is TRBV30, the J gene TRBJ2-5, with 12 bases aligning to TRBD2. This CDR3 is 15 amino acids long. Germline V lookup: CDR1 GTSNPN, CDR2 SVGIG (reference sequence). Germline trimming cut 2 bases from V and 5 bases from J; bases unmatched to any gene: 6.